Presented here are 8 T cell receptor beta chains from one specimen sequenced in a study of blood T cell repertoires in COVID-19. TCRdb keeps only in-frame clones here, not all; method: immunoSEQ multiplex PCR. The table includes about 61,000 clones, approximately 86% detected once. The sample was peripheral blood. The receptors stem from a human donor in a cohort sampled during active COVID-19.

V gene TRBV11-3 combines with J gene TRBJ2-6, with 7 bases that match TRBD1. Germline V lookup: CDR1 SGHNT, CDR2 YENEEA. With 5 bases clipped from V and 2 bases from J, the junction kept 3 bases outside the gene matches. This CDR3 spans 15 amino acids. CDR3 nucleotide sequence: TGTGCCAGCAGCCGCACAGGGGCTGGGGCCAACGTCCTGACTTTC. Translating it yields CASSRTGAGANVLTF. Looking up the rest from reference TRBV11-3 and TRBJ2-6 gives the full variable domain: EAGVVQSPRYKIIEKKQPVAFWCNPISGHNTLYWYLQNLGQGPELLIRYENEEAVDDSQLPKDRFSAERLKGVDSTLKIQPAELGDSAVYLCASSRTGAGANVLTFGAGSRLTVL.

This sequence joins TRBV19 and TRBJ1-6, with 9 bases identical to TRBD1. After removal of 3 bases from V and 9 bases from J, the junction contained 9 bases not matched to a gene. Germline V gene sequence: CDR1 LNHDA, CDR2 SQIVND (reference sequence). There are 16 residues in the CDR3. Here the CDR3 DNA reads TGTGCCAGTAGTATCGCACCGGGACAGGGTAGTTCACCCCTCCACTTT. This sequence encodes CASSIAPGQGSSPLHF.

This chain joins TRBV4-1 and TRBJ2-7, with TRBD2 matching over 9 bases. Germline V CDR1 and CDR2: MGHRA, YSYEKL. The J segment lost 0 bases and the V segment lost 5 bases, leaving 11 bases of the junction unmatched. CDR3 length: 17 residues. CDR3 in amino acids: CASSSIAGVPSSYEQYF. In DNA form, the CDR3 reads TGCGCCAGCAGCTCCATAGCGGGAGTACCCAGCTCCTACGAGCAGTACTTC.

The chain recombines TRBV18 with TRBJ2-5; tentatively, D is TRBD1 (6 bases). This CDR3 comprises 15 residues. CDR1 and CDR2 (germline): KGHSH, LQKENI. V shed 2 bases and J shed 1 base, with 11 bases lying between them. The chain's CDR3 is CASSPSVRGQETQYF. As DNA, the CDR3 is TGTGCCAGCTCACCAAGCGTCAGGGGCCAAGAGACCCAGTACTTC.

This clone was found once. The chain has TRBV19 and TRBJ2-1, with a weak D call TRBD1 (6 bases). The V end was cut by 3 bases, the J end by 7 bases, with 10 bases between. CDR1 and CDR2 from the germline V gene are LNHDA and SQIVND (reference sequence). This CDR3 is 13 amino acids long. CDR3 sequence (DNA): TGTGCCAGTAGTATGAACAGGGTAAATGAGCAGTTCTTC. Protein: CASSMNRVNEQFF.

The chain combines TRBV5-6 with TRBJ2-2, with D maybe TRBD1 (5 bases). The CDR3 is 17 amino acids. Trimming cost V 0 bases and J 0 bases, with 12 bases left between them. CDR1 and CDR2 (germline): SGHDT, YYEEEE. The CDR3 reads CASSLGFRQTNTGELFF. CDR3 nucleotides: TGTGCCAGCAGCTTGGGGTTTCGACAGACGAACACCGGGGAGCTGTTTTTT.

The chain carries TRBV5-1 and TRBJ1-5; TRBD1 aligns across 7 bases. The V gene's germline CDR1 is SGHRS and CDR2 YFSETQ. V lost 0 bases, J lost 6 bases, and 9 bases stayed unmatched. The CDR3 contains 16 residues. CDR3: CASSLGPTGEGQPQHF. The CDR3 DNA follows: TGCGCCAGCAGCTTGGGTCCTACAGGGGAAGGTCAGCCCCAGCATTTT.

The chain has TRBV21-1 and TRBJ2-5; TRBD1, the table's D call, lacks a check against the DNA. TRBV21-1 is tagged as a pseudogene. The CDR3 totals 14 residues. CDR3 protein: CASSTTGQRETQYF. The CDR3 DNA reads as TGTGCCAGCAGCACCACCGGACAACGAGAGACCCAGTACTTC.